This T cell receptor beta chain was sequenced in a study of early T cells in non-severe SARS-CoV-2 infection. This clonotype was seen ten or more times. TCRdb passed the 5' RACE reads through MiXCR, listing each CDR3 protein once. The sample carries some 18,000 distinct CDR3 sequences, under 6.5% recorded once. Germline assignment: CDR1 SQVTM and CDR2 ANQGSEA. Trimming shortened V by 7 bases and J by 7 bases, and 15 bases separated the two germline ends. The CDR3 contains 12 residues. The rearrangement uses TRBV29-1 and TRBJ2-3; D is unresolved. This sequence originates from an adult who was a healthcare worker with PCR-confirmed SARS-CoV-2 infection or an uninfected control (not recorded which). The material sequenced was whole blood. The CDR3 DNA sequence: TGCAGCGCCACGACCTTGGAAAATACGCAGTATTTT. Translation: CSATTLENTQYF.